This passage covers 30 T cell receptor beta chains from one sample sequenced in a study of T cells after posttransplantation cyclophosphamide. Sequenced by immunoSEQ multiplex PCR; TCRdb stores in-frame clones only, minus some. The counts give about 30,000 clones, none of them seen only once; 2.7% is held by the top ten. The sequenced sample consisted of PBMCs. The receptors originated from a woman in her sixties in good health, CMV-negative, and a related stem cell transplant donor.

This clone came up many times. This chain's CDR3 is CASNHGQAQETQYF. The CDR3 DNA follows: TGCGCCAGCAACCACGGACAGGCCCAAGAGACCCAGTACTTC. The chain joins TRBV5-1 to TRBJ2-5; 7 bases are shared with TRBD1. The CDR3 totals 14 residues. The V segment lost 6 bases and the J segment 1 base; nucleotides outside the gene matches: 6. Germline V CDR1 and CDR2: SGHRS, YFSETQ.

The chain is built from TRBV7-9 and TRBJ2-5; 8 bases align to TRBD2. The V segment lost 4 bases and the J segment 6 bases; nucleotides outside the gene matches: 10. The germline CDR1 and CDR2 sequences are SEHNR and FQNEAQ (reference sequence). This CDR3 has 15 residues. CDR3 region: CASSSARGGRKTQYF. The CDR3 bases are TGTGCCAGCAGCTCCGCCCGGGGGGGCCGCAAGACCCAGTACTTC.

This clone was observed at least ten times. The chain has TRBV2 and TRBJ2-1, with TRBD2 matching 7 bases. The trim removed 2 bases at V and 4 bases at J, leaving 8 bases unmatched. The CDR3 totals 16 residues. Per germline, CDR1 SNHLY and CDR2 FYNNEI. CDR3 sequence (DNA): TGTGCCAGCAGTGAAAGAGTGCTAGCGGCGTACAATGAGCAGTTCTTC. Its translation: CASSERVLAAYNEQFF. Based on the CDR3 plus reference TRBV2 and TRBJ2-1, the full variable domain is EPEVTQTPSHQVTQMGQEVILRCVPISNHLYFYWYRQILGQKVEFLVSFYNNEISEKSEIFDDQFSVERPDGSNFTLKIRSTKLEDSAMYFCASSERVLAAYNEQFFGPGTRLTVL.

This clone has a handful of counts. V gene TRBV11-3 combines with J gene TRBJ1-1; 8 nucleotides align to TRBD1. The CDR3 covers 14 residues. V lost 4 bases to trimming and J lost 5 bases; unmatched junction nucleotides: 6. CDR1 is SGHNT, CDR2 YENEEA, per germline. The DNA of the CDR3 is TGTGCCAGCAGCTCAGGGGGCCCGGGGACTGAAGCTTTCTTT. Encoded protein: CASSSGGPGTEAFF.

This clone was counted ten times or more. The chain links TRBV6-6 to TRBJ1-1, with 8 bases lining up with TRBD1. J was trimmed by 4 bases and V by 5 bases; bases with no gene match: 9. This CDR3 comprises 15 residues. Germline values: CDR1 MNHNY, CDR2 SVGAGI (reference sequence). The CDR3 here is CASSPHLTGGTEAFF. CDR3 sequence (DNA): TGTGCCAGCAGTCCGCACTTAACAGGGGGCACTGAAGCTTTCTTT.

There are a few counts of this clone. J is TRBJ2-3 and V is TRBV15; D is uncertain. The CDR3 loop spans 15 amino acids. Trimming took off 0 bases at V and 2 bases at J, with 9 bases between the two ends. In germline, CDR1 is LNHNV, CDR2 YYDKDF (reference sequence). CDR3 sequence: CATSRDGFDTDTQYF. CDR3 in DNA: TGTGCCACCAGCAGAGATGGCTTTGACACAGATACGCAGTATTTT.

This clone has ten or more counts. The CDR3 reads CASSTSSSTDTQYF. For the CDR3, the DNA is TGTGCCAGCAGTACATCCTCTAGCACAGATACGCAGTATTTT. J is TRBJ2-3 and V is TRBV12-3 or TRBV12-4; D call uncertain. V lost 5 bases, J lost 0 bases, and 9 bases lay in between. The CDR3 spans 14 residues.

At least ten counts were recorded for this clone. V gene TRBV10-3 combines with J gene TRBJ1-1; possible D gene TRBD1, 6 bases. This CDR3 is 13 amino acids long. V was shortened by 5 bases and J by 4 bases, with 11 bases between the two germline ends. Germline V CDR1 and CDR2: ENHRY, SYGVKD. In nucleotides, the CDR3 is TGTGCCATCAGTTTACAGGGCTCCACTGAAGCTTTCTTT. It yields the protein CAISLQGSTEAFF.

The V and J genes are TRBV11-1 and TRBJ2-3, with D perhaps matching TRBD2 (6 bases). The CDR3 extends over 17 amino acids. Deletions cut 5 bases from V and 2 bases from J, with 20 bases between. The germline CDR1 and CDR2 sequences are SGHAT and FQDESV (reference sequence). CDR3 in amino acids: CASSDWRASANTDTQYF. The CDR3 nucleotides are TGTGCCAGCAGCGATTGGCGGGCTAGCGCTAACACAGATACGCAGTATTTT.

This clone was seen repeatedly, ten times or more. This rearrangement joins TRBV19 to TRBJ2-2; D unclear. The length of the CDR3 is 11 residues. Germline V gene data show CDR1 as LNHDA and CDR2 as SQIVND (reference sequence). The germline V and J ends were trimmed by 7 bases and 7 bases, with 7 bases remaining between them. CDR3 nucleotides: TGTGCCAGTAATAAGCTCGGGGAGCTGTTTTTT. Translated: CASNKLGELFF. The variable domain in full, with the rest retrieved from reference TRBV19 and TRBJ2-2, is DGGITQSPKYLFRKEGQNVTLSCEQNLNHDAMYWYRQDPGQGLRLIYYSQIVNDFQKGDIAEGYSVSREKKESFPLTVTSAQKNPTAFYLCASNKLGELFFGEGSRLTVL.

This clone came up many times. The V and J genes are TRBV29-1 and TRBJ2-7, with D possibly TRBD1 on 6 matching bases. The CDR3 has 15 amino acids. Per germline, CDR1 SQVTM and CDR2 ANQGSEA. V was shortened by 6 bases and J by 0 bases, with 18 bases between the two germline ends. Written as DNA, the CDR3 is TGCAGCGTGAAACCCACCCAGGGGACCTCCTACGAGCAGTACTTC. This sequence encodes CSVKPTQGTSYEQYF.

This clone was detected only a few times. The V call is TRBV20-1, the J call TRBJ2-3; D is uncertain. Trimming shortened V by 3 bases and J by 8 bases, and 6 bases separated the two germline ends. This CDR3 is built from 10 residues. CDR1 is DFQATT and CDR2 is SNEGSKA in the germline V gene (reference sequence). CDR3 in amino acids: CSASQATQYF. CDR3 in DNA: TGCAGTGCTAGCCAGGCTACGCAGTATTTT.

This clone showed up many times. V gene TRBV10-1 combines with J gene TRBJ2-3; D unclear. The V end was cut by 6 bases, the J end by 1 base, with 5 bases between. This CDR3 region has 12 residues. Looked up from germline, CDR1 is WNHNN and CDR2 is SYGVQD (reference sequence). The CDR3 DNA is TGCGCCAGCAGCCCGGGCACAGATACGCAGTATTTT. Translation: CASSPGTDTQYF.

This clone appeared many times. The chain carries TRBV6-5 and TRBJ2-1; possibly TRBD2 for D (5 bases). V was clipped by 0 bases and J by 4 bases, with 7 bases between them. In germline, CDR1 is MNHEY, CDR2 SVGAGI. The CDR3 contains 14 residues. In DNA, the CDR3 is TGTGCCAGCAGTTACTCGAAGCGGTACAATGAGCAGTTCTTC. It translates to CASSYSKRYNEQFF.

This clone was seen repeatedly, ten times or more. DNA of the CDR3: TGCGCCAGCAGCTTGGTGGACATCTACAATGAGCAGTTCTTC. Its protein product is CASSLVDIYNEQFF. The chain links TRBV5-1 to TRBJ2-1, with D perhaps matching TRBD1 (5 bases). Trimming took off 0 bases at V and 3 bases at J, with 7 bases between the two ends. This CDR3 is built from 14 residues. Germline CDR1 SGHRS, CDR2 YFSETQ.

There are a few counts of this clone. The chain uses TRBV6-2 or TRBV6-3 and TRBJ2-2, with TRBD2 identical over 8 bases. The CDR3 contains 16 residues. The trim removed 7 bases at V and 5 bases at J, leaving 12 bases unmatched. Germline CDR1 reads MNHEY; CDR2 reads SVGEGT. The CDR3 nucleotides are TGTGCCAGCACCCTCACGGGGGGGGTAGGAACCGGGGAGCTGTTTTTT. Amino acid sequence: CASTLTGGVGTGELFF.

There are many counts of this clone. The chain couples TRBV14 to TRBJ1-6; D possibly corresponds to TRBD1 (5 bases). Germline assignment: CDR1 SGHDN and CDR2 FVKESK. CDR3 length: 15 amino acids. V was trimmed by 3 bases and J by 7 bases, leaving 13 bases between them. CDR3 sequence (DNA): TGTGCCAGCAGCCACCTCGGGGGATCAAATTCACCCCTCCACTTT. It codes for CASSHLGGSNSPLHF.

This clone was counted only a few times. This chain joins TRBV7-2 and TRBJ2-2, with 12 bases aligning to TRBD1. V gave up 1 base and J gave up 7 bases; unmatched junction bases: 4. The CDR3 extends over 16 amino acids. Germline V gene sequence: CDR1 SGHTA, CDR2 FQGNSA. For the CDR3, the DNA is TGTGCCAGCAGCTTAGGGGGGACAGGGGGCAGCGGGGAGCTGTTTTTT. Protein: CASSLGGTGGSGELFF.

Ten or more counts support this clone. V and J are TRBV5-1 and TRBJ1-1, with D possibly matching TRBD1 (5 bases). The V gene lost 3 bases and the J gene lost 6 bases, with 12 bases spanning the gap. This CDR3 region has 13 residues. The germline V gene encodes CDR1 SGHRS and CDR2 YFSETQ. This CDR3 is CASSSPRDPEAFF. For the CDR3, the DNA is TGCGCCAGCAGCTCCCCCAGGGATCCTGAAGCTTTCTTT.

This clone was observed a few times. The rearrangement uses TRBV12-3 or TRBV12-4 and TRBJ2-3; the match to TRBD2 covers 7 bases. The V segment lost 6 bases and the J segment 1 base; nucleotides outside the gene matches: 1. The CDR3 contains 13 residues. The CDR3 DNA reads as TGTGCCAGCAGGAGCGGGGGCACAGATACGCAGTATTTT. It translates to CASRSGGTDTQYF.

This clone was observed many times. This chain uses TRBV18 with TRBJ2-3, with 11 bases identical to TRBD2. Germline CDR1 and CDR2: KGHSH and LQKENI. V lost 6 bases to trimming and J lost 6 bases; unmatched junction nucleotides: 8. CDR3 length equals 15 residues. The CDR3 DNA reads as TGTGCCAGCTCCCTACTAGCGGGAGACGGCGATACGCAGTATTTT. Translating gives CASSLLAGDGDTQYF.

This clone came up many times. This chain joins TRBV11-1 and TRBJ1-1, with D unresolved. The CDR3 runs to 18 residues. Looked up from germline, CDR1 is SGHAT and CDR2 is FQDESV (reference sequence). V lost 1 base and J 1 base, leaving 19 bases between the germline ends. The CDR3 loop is CASSLVRGILLQNTEAFF. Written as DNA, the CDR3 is TGTGCCAGCAGCTTAGTCCGGGGAATACTCCTACAGAACACTGAAGCTTTCTTT.

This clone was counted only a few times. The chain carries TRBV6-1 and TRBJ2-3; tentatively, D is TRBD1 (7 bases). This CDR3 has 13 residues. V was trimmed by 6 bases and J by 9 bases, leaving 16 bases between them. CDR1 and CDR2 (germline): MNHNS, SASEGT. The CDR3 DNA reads TGTGCCAGCAGCGCTACAGGGGCGGGGACGCAGTATTTT. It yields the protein CASSATGAGTQYF.

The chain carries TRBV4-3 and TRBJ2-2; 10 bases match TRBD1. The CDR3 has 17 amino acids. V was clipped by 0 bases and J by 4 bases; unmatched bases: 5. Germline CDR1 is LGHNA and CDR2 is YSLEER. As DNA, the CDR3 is TGCGCCAGCAGCCAAGAAAAGGGACAGGGGAGCACCGGGGAGCTGTTTTTT. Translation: CASSQEKGQGSTGELFF.

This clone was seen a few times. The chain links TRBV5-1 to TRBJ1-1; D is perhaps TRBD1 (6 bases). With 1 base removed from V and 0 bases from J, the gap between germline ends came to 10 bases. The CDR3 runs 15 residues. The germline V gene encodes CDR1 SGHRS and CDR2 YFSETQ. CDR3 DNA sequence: TGCGCCAGCAGCTTGACAGGGATGATGAACACTGAAGCTTTCTTT. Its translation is CASSLTGMMNTEAFF.

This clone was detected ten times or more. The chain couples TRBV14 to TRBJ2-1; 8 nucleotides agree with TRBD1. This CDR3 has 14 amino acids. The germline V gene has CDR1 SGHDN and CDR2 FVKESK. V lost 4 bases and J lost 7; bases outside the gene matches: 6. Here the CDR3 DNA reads TGTGCCAGCAGCCCTCAGGGGGCGAGTAATGAGCAGTTCTTC. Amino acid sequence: CASSPQGASNEQFF.

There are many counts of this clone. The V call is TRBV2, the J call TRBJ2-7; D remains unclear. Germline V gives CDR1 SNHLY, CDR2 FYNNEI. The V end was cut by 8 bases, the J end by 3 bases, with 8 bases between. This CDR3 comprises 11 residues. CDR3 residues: CASEQRYEQYF. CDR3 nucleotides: TGTGCCAGCGAGCAGCGCTACGAGCAGTACTTC.

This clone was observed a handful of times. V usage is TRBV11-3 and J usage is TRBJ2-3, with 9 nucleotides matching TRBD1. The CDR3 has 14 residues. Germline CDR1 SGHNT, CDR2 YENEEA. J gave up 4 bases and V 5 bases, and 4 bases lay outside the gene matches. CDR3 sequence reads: CASSDRDRADTQYF. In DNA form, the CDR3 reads TGTGCCAGCAGCGACCGGGACAGGGCAGATACGCAGTATTTT.

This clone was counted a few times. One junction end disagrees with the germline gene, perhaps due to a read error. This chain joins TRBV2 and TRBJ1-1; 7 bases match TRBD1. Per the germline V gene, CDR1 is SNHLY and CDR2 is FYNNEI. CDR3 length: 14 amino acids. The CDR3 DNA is TGTGCCAGCCAGATGACAGGGAGAGACACTCAAGCTTTCTTT. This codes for CASQMTGRDTQAFF.

The CDR3 sequence is CASSVNQGFGTAGYTF. In nucleotides, the CDR3 is TGTGCCAGCAGCGTAAATCAAGGGTTCGGAACGGCTGGCTACACCTTC. The chain carries TRBV9 and TRBJ1-2; D is ambiguous. Germline V gene lookup returns CDR1 SGDLS and CDR2 YYNGEE. The V end was cut by 1 base, the J end by 7 bases, with 20 bases between. This CDR3 spans 16 amino acids.